Each of the 26 T cell receptor beta chains below was sequenced from the same sample in a study of T cell responses to AZD1222 COVID-19 vaccine (dated by TCRdb to the early 2020s). The protocol used for the library was the immunoSEQ multiplex PCR assay. TCRdb limited this immuneACCESS table to in-frame rearrangements with V and J called. A share of clones is missing; checked studies link under half to unresolved V genes, and the rest is unexplained. The sample has under 150,000 clones on record, 70% to 90% of them singletons. The leading ten clones occupy approximately 3.5% of the sample. The intended sense of this specimen's time point label: baseline before first vaccination. The sample was peripheral blood, taken on day 0 of AZD1222 vaccination. Receptor source: an adult in good health.

This sequence joins TRBV7-6 and TRBJ2-1; no clear D gene. Deletions cut 1 base from V and 5 bases from J, with 6 bases between. CDR3 length equals 13 residues. Germline V lookup: CDR1 SGHVS, CDR2 FNYEAQ. The CDR3 region has the DNA TGTGCCAGCAGCTTAGTTCGGAACAATGAGCAGTTCTTC. Its translation is CASSLVRNNEQFF.

The table lists this clone with a count of one. This chain joins TRBV27 and TRBJ2-5; D is perhaps TRBD1 or TRBD2 (6 bases each). Trimming stripped 3 bases from V and 5 bases from J, with 22 bases between. The CDR3 extends over 17 amino acids. Germline V CDR1 and CDR2: MNHEY, SMNVEV (reference sequence). The CDR3 region is CASSLSGSWGRRETQYF. The DNA for the CDR3 is TGTGCCAGCAGTTTGTCCGGGAGTTGGGGGCGCAGGGAGACCCAGTACTTC.

The genes are TRBV4-2 and TRBJ1-5, with TRBD1 as a possible D gene (5 bases). With 0 bases removed from V and 1 base from J, the gap between germline ends came to 7 bases. The CDR3 contains 15 residues. Germline lookup yields CDR1 LGHNA and CDR2 YNFKEQ. CDR3 in amino acids: CASSQDRGSNQPQHF. The CDR3 coding sequence is TGTGCCAGCAGCCAAGATCGGGGGAGCAATCAGCCCCAGCATTTT.

This chain uses TRBV7-2 with TRBJ1-1; D gene uncertain. This CDR3 comprises 13 residues. Germline V gives CDR1 SGHTA, CDR2 FQGNSA. Trimming removed 4 bases at V and 0 bases at J, with 6 bases between. The chain's CDR3 is CASSSGMNTEAFF. CDR3 bases: TGTGCCAGCAGCTCCGGGATGAACACTGAAGCTTTCTTT.

The chain has TRBV6-5 and TRBJ2-2; weak D call: TRBD1 (5 bases). Germline V gene lookup returns CDR1 MNHEY and CDR2 SVGAGI. This CDR3 contains 12 residues. The V end was cut by 7 bases, the J end by 6 bases, with 9 bases between. DNA of the CDR3: TGTGCCAGCACAGGGTACGCCGGGGAGCTGTTTTTT. Protein sequence: CASTGYAGELFF.

This clone was detected only once. CDR3 in amino acids: CASRRVLPKANYGYTF. The CDR3 region has the DNA TGTGCCTCCCGCAGGGTCCTTCCTAAAGCTAACTATGGCTACACCTTC. This rearrangement joins TRBV19 to TRBJ1-2; possible D gene TRBD1, 5 bases. Germline CDR1 reads LNHDA; CDR2 reads SQIVND (reference sequence). CDR3 length: 16 amino acids. V dropped 11 bases and J dropped 0 bases, with 22 bases sitting between them.

The chain couples TRBV7-3 to TRBJ2-1; 8 positions agree with TRBD2. V trimming: 4 bases; J trimming: 8 bases; junction bases outside the gene matches: 13. The CDR3 runs to 16 residues. CDR1 and CDR2 (germline): SGHTA, FQGTGA. CDR3 sequence: CASSSQRGGALDEQFF. CDR3 nucleotide sequence: TGTGCCAGCAGCTCCCAACGGGGGGGAGCCCTCGATGAGCAGTTCTTC.

The V call is TRBV9, the J call TRBJ2-7; 14 bases map to TRBD2. Losses at the gene ends were 0 bases for V and 0 bases for J; bases not matched to a gene: 5. This CDR3 spans 18 amino acids. From germline, CDR1 is SGDLS and CDR2 YYNGEE. The chain's CDR3 is CASSVGLAGGTSSYEQYF. CDR3 bases: TGTGCCAGCAGCGTAGGACTAGCGGGGGGGACCAGCTCCTACGAGCAGTACTTC.

This clone was observed a few times. This chain joins TRBV4-2 and TRBJ1-6; no definite D call. The CDR3 has 14 amino acids. V lost 5 bases to trimming and J lost 7 bases, with 12 bases between them. From germline, CDR1 is LGHNA and CDR2 YNFKEQ. For the CDR3, the DNA is TGTGCCAGCAGCGTCCCGGACGGGAATTCACCCCTCCACTTT. This gives the protein CASSVPDGNSPLHF.

The V and J genes are TRBV9 and TRBJ1-6; D perhaps matches TRBD1 (5 bases). The CDR3 is 15 amino acids. V lost 2 bases, J lost 8 bases, and 14 bases lay in between. CDR1 and CDR2 from the germline V gene are SGDLS and YYNGEE. This CDR3 is CASSVTGSSDSPLHF. For the CDR3, the DNA is TGTGCCAGCAGCGTCACAGGTTCGTCAGATTCACCCCTCCACTTT.

The chain links TRBV6-2 or TRBV6-3 to TRBJ1-1, with unresolved D. Trimming pared 6 bases from V and 3 bases from J, leaving 17 bases between. Germline lookup yields CDR1 MNHEY and CDR2 SVGEGT. This CDR3 spans 15 amino acids. The CDR3 spells CASSPPGLRDTEAFF. CDR3 DNA sequence: TGTGCCAGCAGCCCGCCCGGGCTGAGGGACACTGAAGCTTTCTTT.

V and J are TRBV25-1 and TRBJ1-6; D might be TRBD1 (6 bases). This CDR3 spans 15 amino acids. Trimming cost V 4 bases and J 11 bases, with 18 bases left between them. CDR1 MGHDK and CDR2 SYGVNS come from the germline V gene. In nucleotides, the CDR3 is TGTGCCAGCAGTGGTCGTACGGGGGCGCGGACACCCCTCCACTTT. It translates to CASSGRTGARTPLHF.

The chain combines TRBV6-2 or TRBV6-3 with TRBJ1-1; D call uncertain. The V and J ends lost 4 bases and 0 bases respectively, with 9 bases between them. CDR1 MNHEY and CDR2 SVGEGT come from the germline V gene. The CDR3 is made up of 14 amino acids. For the CDR3, the DNA is TGTGCCAGCAGTTCCCCGGGGTTGAACACTGAAGCTTTCTTT. Amino acid sequence: CASSSPGLNTEAFF.

This clone has a single count. The rearrangement joins TRBV7-9 to TRBJ1-6, with D unclear. The V end was cut by 3 bases, the J end by 6 bases, with 6 bases between. This CDR3 contains 13 residues. Germline values: CDR1 SEHNR, CDR2 FQNEAQ (reference sequence). The CDR3 region has the DNA TGTGCCAGCAGCTTGGGCAGTAATTCACCCCTCCACTTT. Its protein product is CASSLGSNSPLHF.

The rearrangement uses TRBV19 and TRBJ1-2, with D possibly being TRBD1 (5 bases). Germline loops: CDR1 LNHDA, CDR2 SQIVND (reference sequence). V was shortened by 6 bases and J by 0 bases, with 17 bases between the two germline ends. This CDR3 comprises 16 residues. The CDR3 reads CASSPGTARANYGYTF. The CDR3 DNA sequence: TGTGCCAGTAGCCCAGGGACCGCTAGAGCTAACTATGGCTACACCTTC. Full variable domain (outside the CDR3, taken from reference TRBV19 and TRBJ1-2): DGGITQSPKYLFRKEGQNVTLSCEQNLNHDAMYWYRQDPGQGLRLIYYSQIVNDFQKGDIAEGYSVSREKKESFPLTVTSAQKNPTAFYLCASSPGTARANYGYTFGSGTRLTVV.

The genes are TRBV7-9 and TRBJ2-1; TRBD2 matches at 10 bases. Germline trimming cut 5 bases from V and 7 bases from J; bases unmatched to any gene: 8. The CDR3 extends over 15 amino acids. Per germline, CDR1 SEHNR and CDR2 FQNEAQ (reference sequence). The CDR3 nucleotides read TGTGCCAGCAGCCCCAGCGGGGGGGCTGTGAATGAGCAGTTCTTC. Its translation: CASSPSGGAVNEQFF.

The chain joins TRBV29-1 to TRBJ1-2; D is uncertain. The CDR3 has 10 amino acids. Germline CDR1 reads SQVTM; CDR2 reads ANQGSEA. V was shortened by 5 bases and J by 5 bases, with 6 bases between the two germline ends. The CDR3 sequence is CSVRPYGYTF. The CDR3, as DNA: TGCAGCGTTAGACCATATGGCTACACCTTC.

This chain links TRBV9 with TRBJ1-4; maybe TRBD1 (5 bases). V shed 3 bases and J shed 4 bases, with 16 bases lying between them. The CDR3 spans 16 residues. Germline V CDR1 and CDR2: SGDLS, YYNGEE. CDR3 sequence reads: CASSARAGENNEKLFF. The CDR3 DNA sequence: TGTGCCAGCAGCGCCCGGGCGGGGGAGAATAATGAAAAACTGTTTTTT.

There are many counts of this clone. The rearrangement links TRBV6-2 or TRBV6-3 to TRBJ2-7; D is uncertain. With 0 bases removed from V and 3 bases from J, the gap between germline ends came to 9 bases. The germline V gene encodes CDR1 MNHEY and CDR2 SVGEGT. The CDR3 length is 14 residues. The CDR3 spells CASSYSISGYEQYF. In DNA form, the CDR3 reads TGTGCCAGCAGTTACTCGATCAGTGGCTACGAGCAGTACTTC.

The J gene is TRBJ2-2, the V gene TRBV5-4, with TRBD1 identical over 10 bases. The V and J ends lost 1 base and 5 bases, in that order; junction bases with no gene match: 8. The CDR3 length is 17 residues. Germline CDR1 and CDR2: SGHNT and YYREEE (reference sequence). The CDR3 loop reads CASSLLGTGVQTGELFF. The CDR3 DNA reads TGTGCCAGCAGCTTGTTAGGGACAGGGGTGCAAACCGGGGAGCTGTTTTTT.

The rearrangement links TRBV5-1 to TRBJ1-2; D is unclear. This CDR3 contains 13 residues. CDR1 is SGHRS, CDR2 YFSETQ, per germline. V was shortened by 4 bases and J by 4 bases, with 11 bases between the two germline ends. CDR3 nucleotide sequence: TGCGCCAGCAGCCTGGGAGTACTCTATGGCTACACCTTC. It encodes CASSLGVLYGYTF.

This clone was seen at least ten times. The V gene is TRBV7-6, the J gene TRBJ2-7, with 12 bases identical to TRBD1. Germline V lookup: CDR1 SGHVS, CDR2 FNYEAQ. J was trimmed by 6 bases and V by 1 base; bases with no gene match: 4. This CDR3 has 15 residues. The CDR3 nucleotides are TGTGCCAGCAGCTTAGAGGGGACAGGGGGCGGCGAGCAGTACTTC. Translated, it gives CASSLEGTGGGEQYF.

V usage is TRBV5-4 and J usage is TRBJ2-3; 7 bases are shared with TRBD2. The length of the CDR3 is 18 residues. CDR1 is SGHNT, CDR2 YYREEE, per germline (reference sequence). The V and J ends lost 4 bases and 2 bases, in that order; junction bases with no gene match: 16. CDR3 amino acids: CASSRTAGGLVYTDTQYF. CDR3 DNA: TGTGCCAGCAGCCGGACTGCCGGGGGGTTGGTCTACACAGATACGCAGTATTTT. The entire variable domain, with the rest obtained from reference TRBV5-4 and TRBJ2-3, is as follows: ETGVTQSPTHLIKTRGQQVTLRCSSQSGHNTVSWYQQALGQGPQFIFQYYREEENGRGNFPPRFSGLQFPNYSSELNVNALELDDSALYLCASSRTAGGLVYTDTQYFGPGTRLTVL.

The chain joins TRBV7-9 to TRBJ2-2, with D perhaps matching TRBD1 or TRBD2 (5 bases each). The V gene's germline CDR1 is SEHNR and CDR2 FQNEAQ (reference sequence). Trimming stripped 7 bases from V and 3 bases from J, with 18 bases between. CDR3 length: 16 amino acids. CDR3 loop: CASTVNRDPYTGELFF. The DNA of the CDR3 is TGTGCCAGCACTGTCAACCGGGACCCATACACCGGGGAGCTGTTTTTT.

V gene TRBV10-3 combines with J gene TRBJ2-7; the match to TRBD1 covers 7 bases. This CDR3 has 15 residues. Germline V gene data show CDR1 as ENHRY and CDR2 as SYGVKD. The trim removed 2 bases at V and 1 base at J, leaving 5 bases unmatched. In DNA, the CDR3 is TGTGCCATCAGTGAGACAGGGGTAAGGTCCTACGAGCAGTACTTC. This gives the protein CAISETGVRSYEQYF.

This clone appeared once. The rearrangement links TRBV6-5 to TRBJ2-7, with D possibly matching TRBD1 (6 bases). Germline V gene sequence: CDR1 MNHEY, CDR2 SVGAGI. This CDR3 has 15 amino acids. Between the trimmed V and J ends, which lost 6 bases and 7 bases, there was a span of 22 bases. The CDR3 sequence is CASRPVQTGQGEQYF. In nucleotides, the CDR3 is TGTGCCAGCAGGCCCGTACAGACGGGGCAGGGGGAGCAGTACTTC.